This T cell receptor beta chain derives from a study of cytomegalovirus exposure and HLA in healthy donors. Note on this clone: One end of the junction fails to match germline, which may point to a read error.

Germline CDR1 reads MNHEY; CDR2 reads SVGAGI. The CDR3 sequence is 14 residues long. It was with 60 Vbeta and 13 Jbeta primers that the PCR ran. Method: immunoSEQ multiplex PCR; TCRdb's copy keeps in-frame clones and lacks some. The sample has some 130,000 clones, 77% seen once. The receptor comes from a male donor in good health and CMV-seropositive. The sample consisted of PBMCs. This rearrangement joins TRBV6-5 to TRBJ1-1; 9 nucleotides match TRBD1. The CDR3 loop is CASSADRGTADRIF. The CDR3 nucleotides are TGTGCCAGCAGCGCCGACAGGGGGACGGCAGATAGGATCTTT.